This T cell receptor beta chain was captured by sequencing in a study of beta chain features in type 1 diabetes. Trimming took 4 bases from V and 2 from J, leaving 12 bases between them. Germline V gene data show CDR1 as SGDLS and CDR2 as YYNGEE. This CDR3 is built from 14 residues. The authors reverse transcribed all of the isolated RNA, so sequencing captured expressed TCRB transcripts. The protocol was immunoSEQ multiplex PCR, while the TCRdb copy is restricted to in-frame clones and leaves out a portion. The table has a few hundred thousand clones, approximately 15% seen once. This clone was picked up a small number of times.

The receptor's source is a man aged 30 to 39 in good health. The sequenced material came from naive CD4+ T cells from blood. The chain couples TRBV9 to TRBJ2-5; possibly TRBD1 for D (6 bases). CDR3 sequence: CASSKGVGQETQYF. The CDR3 DNA sequence: TGTGCCAGCAGCAAGGGGGTGGGACAAGAGACCCAGTACTTC. The variable domain in full, completed from reference TRBV9 and TRBJ2-5, reads DSGVTQTPKHLITATGQRVTLRCSPRSGDLSVYWYQQSLDQGLQFLIQYYNGEERAKGNILERFSAQQFPDLHSELNLSSLELGDSALYFCASSKGVGQETQYFGPGTRLLVL.